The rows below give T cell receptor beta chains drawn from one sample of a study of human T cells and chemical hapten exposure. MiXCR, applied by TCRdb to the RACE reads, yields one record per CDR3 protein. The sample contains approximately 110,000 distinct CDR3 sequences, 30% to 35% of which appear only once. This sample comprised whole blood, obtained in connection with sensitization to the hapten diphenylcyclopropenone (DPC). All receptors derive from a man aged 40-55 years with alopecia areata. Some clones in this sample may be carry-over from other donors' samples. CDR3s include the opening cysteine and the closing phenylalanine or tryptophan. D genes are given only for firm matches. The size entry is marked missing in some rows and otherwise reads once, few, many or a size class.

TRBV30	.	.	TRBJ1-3	CAWSRGLGSGNTIYF	TGTGCCTGGAGTCGTGGACTTGGCTCTGGAAACACCATATATTTT
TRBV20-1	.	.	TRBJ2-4	CSASQVIPTAKNIQYF	TGCAGTGCTTCCCAGGTGATCCCGACAGCCAAAAACATTCAGTACTTC
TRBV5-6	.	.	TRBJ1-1	CASSSGTPNTEAFF	TGTGCCAGCAGCTCCGGGACCCCGAACACTGAAGCTTTCTTT
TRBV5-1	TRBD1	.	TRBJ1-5	CASSLEQGDQPQHF	TGCGCCAGCAGCTTGGAACAGGGGGATCAGCCCCAGCATTTT
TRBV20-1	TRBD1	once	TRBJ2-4	CSARGQGKNIQYF	TGCAGTGCTAGAGGACAGGGGAAAAACATTCAGTACTTC
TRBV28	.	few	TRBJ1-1	CASGRPLTEAFF	TGTGCCAGCGGAAGGCCGTTGACTGAAGCTTTCTTT
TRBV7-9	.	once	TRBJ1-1	CASSLGGGEVF	TGTGCCAGCAGCTTAGGGGGAGGGGAGGTCTTT
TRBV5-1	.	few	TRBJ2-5	CASSPELETQYF	TGCGCCAGCAGCCCTGAACTGGAGACCCAGTACTTC
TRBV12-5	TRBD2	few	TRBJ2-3	CASGYIAGATDTQYF	TGTGCTAGTGGTTACATAGCGGGAGCCACAGATACGCAGTATTTT
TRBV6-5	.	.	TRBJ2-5	CASSWQGQETQYF	TGTGCCAGCAGTTGGCAGGGGCAAGAGACCCAGTACTTC
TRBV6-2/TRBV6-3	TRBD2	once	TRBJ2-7	CASSYLSAGPGAYEQYF	TGTGCCAGCAGTTACTTATCAGCGGGACCAGGAGCCTACGAGCAGTACTTC
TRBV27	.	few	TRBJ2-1	CASSLLGGGQFF	TGTGCCAGCAGTTTATTAGGGGGTGGTCAGTTCTTC
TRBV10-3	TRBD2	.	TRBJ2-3	CAISENTAGADTQYF	TGTGCCATCAGTGAGAATACAGCGGGAGCAGATACGCAGTATTTT
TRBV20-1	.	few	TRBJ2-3	CSARDRSSTQYF	TGCAGTGCTAGAGATCGGTCTTCTACGCAGTATTTT
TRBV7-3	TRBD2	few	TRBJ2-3	CASSLNMAGGGDTQYF	TGTGCCAGCAGCTTAAATATGGCGGGAGGAGGAGATACGCAGTATTTT
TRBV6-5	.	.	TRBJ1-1	CASSYFGRRAEAFF	TGTGCCAGCAGTTACTTCGGCCGCCGCGCTGAAGCTTTCTTT
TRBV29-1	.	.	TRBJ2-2	CSVVRSTGELFF	TGCAGCGTTGTTCGGAGCACCGGGGAGCTGTTTTTT
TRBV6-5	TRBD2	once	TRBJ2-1	CASTPGLADSSYNEQFF	TGTGCCAGCACCCCAGGACTAGCGGATAGCTCCTACAATGAGCAGTTCTTC
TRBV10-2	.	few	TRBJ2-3	CASSDRGTDTQYF	TGCGCCAGCAGTGACAGGGGCACAGATACGCAGTATTTT
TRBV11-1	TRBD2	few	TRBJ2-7	CASSLGRGLAGVYEQYF	TGTGCCAGCAGCTTAGGCAGGGGACTAGCGGGAGTATACGAGCAGTACTTC
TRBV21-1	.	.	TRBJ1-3	CASSKQTGEGSGNTIYF	TGTGCCAGCAGCAAACAGACAGGGGAAGGCTCTGGAAACACCATATATTTT
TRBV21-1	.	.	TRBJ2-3	CASSNRGARTATDTQYF	TGTGCCAGCAGCAACAGGGGGGCAAGGACAGCCACAGATACGCAGTATTTT
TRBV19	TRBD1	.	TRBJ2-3	CASSIELGTGGWRRTDTQYF	TGTGCCAGTAGTATAGAGCTTGGAACAGGGGGTTGGAGACGCACAGATACGCAGTATTTT
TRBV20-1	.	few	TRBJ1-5	CSARGQTNQPQHF	TGCAGTGCTAGAGGCCAGACAAATCAGCCCCAGCATTTT
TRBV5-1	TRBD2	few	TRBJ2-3	CASSSDQTSGSPDTQYF	TGCGCCAGCAGCTCCGACCAGACTAGCGGGAGTCCAGATACGCAGTATTTT
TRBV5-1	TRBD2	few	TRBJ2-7	CASSYRTGGYEQYF	TGCGCCAGCAGCTACCGGACGGGGGGGTACGAGCAGTACTTC
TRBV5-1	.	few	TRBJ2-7	CASSLGDRISYEQYF	TGCGCCAGCAGCTTAGGCGACAGGATATCCTACGAGCAGTACTTC